The 12 T cell receptor beta chains in this list originate from one sample, sequenced in a study of T cells in Graves' hyperthyroidism and ophthalmopathy. Researchers took RNA transcripts and amplified the TCR beta CDR3 regions from them. The HTBI primer set drove a first-round RT-PCR of the TCR CDR3. TCRdb redid the calling of the multiplex PCR reads with MiXCR, one entry per CDR3 protein. Found here are under 350,000 distinct CDR3 sequences, 15% to 20% of them singletons; the top ten hold less than 65%. Specimen: blood. Every receptor here comes from a woman in her forties or fifties with Graves' hyperthyroidism.

Many counts were recorded for this clonotype. The chain is built from TRBV30 and TRBJ2-5, with D perhaps TRBD1 (5 bases). Germline V lookup: CDR1 GTSNPN, CDR2 SVGIG (reference sequence). The V end was cut by 3 bases, the J end by 5 bases, with 13 bases between. The CDR3 extends over 13 amino acids. CDR3 in DNA: TGTGCCTGGAGGGAGACAGCCGGGGAGACCCAGTACTTC. Protein product: CAWRETAGETQYF.

This clonotype was seen a handful of times. The genes are TRBV12-3 or TRBV12-4 and TRBJ2-2; D is uncertain. The V end lost 8 bases, the J end lost 4 bases, and 17 bases lay between the germline ends. This CDR3 has 15 residues. For the CDR3, the DNA is TGTGCCAGCTCTCGTGACCCGATAGGCACCGGGGAGCTGTTTTTT. Translated, it gives CASSRDPIGTGELFF.

V and J are TRBV12-3 or TRBV12-4 and TRBJ2-3; 8 bases are a match to TRBD2. This CDR3 region has 16 residues. J gave up 2 bases and V 7 bases, and 11 bases lay outside the gene matches. CDR3 residues: CASTLAGLSITDTQYF. CDR3 coding DNA: TGTGCCAGCACATTAGCGGGACTCTCTATCACAGATACGCAGTATTTT.

This clonotype was observed many times. The rearrangement links TRBV5-1 to TRBJ2-3; 9 nucleotides line up with TRBD2. There are 17 residues in the CDR3. Germline loops: CDR1 SGHRS, CDR2 YFSETQ. V lost 0 bases to trimming and J lost 5 bases; unmatched junction nucleotides: 10. CDR3 DNA: TGCGCCAGCAGCTTGGCCATTCTAGCGGGGACGGGAGATACGCAGTATTTT. It codes for CASSLAILAGTGDTQYF.

This clonotype was seen many times. The gene calls are TRBV2 and TRBJ1-1; D might be TRBD1 (5 bases). V gave up 7 bases and J gave up 5 bases, with 14 bases separating them. The length of the CDR3 is 13 residues. Germline V lookup: CDR1 SNHLY, CDR2 FYNNEI. This chain's CDR3 is CASTDGGGTEAFF. The CDR3 nucleotides read TGTGCCAGCACTGACGGGGGAGGGACTGAAGCTTTCTTT.

DNA for the CDR3: TGTGCCAGCAGTTTACGGGCCGGGCGGGGAACGGAGACCCAGTACTTC. Amino acid sequence: CASSLRAGRGTETQYF. V usage is TRBV27 and J usage is TRBJ2-5; perhaps TRBD2 as D (6 bases). The CDR3 totals 16 residues. Germline V gene sequence: CDR1 MNHEY, CDR2 SMNVEV (reference sequence). Trimming left V 2 bases short and J 5 bases short, with 18 bases between.

This clonotype came up a few times. J is TRBJ1-2 and V is TRBV7-9; 9 positions match TRBD1. The CDR3 is 16 amino acids. In germline, CDR1 is SEHNR, CDR2 FQNEAQ (reference sequence). With V trimmed by 1 base and J by 5 bases, 8 bases remained unmatched. CDR3 coding DNA: TGTGCCAGCAGCTTAGGGGGGACAGGGACCTTTTATGGCTACACCTTC. It is translated as CASSLGGTGTFYGYTF.

The chain uses TRBV3-1 and TRBJ1-2; no definite D call. The germline CDR1 and CDR2 sequences are LGHDT and YNNKEL (reference sequence). V dropped 0 bases and J dropped 8 bases, with 13 bases sitting between them. The CDR3 totals 14 residues. CDR3 sequence reads: CASSQDPALGGYTF. The DNA for the CDR3 is TGTGCCAGCAGCCAAGATCCGGCCCTGGGAGGCTACACCTTC. The full variable domain, its missing parts supplied by reference TRBV3-1 and TRBJ1-2, is DTAVSQTPKYLVTQMGNDKSIKCEQNLGHDTMYWYKQDSKKFLKIMFSYNNKELIINETVPNRFSPKSPDKAHLNLHINSLELGDSAVYFCASSQDPALGGYTFGSGTRLTVV.

This clonotype came up many times. V gene TRBV2 combines with J gene TRBJ2-3, with D hard to call. The CDR3 is made up of 13 amino acids. V was cut by 3 bases and J by 4 bases, with 8 bases left in between. Per germline, CDR1 SNHLY and CDR2 FYNNEI. The CDR3 here is CASSDRIPDTQYF. In DNA, the CDR3 is TGTGCCAGCAGTGACAGAATCCCAGATACGCAGTATTTT.

This chain joins TRBV20-1 and TRBJ2-7; D is ambiguous. Trimming stripped 0 bases from V and 2 bases from J, with 11 bases between. Germline CDR1 is DFQATT and CDR2 is SNEGSKA (reference sequence). The CDR3 runs 14 residues. CDR3 amino acids: CSARDVGHTYEQYF. The CDR3 bases are TGCAGTGCTAGAGACGTAGGTCATACCTACGAGCAGTACTTC.

V gene TRBV7-8 combines with J gene TRBJ2-1; 9 bases map to TRBD2. The J segment lost 6 bases and the V segment lost 5 bases, leaving 23 bases of the junction unmatched. Per germline, CDR1 SGHVS and CDR2 FQNEAQ. CDR3 length: 20 amino acids. Here the CDR3 reads CASSPHRGLAERAASNEQFF. CDR3 DNA sequence: TGTGCCAGCAGCCCGCATAGGGGACTAGCCGAAAGAGCAGCCTCCAATGAGCAGTTCTTC.

This clonotype has a count of ten or more. This rearrangement joins TRBV5-1 to TRBJ1-1, with a tentative D call TRBD1 (6 bases). This CDR3 contains 13 residues. The germline V and J ends were trimmed by 2 bases and 6 bases, with 11 bases remaining between them. Looked up from germline, CDR1 is SGHRS and CDR2 is YFSETQ. In nucleotides, the CDR3 is TGCGCCAGCAGCTTCCAGGGGTCGGCTGAAGCTTTCTTT. Protein sequence: CASSFQGSAEAFF. The full variable domain, completed using reference TRBV5-1 and TRBJ1-1, is KAGVTQTPRYLIKTRGQQVTLSCSPISGHRSVSWYQQTPGQGLQFLFEYFSETQRNKGNFPGRFSGRQFSNSRSEMNVSTLELGDSALYLCASSFQGSAEAFFGQGTRLTVV.